This TCR beta chain derives from a study of CD8 T cells in ankylosing spondylitis. Broader study findings: Reactive arthritis synovial fluid and blood were previously reported to contain some motif variants. There was a TCR beta motif, made of several highly homologous variants, that appeared characteristic of ankylosing spondylitis blood. In ankylosing spondylitis patients, matched synovial fluid reportedly showed significant enrichment of disease-linked clones.

TCRdb used MiXCR to reprocess the 5' RACE reads, holding one entry per CDR3 protein. Of 300,000 to 400,000 distinct CDR3 sequences detected, about 20% appear once; the ten largest clones hold approximately 15%. This clonotype was observed at least ten times. Antigen: not known. The V end lost 7 bases, the J end lost 1 base, and 2 bases lay between the germline ends. This CDR3 region has 11 residues. The origin of this receptor is a male donor with ankylosing spondylitis. Sequencing used blood, either unsorted or a sorted T cell fraction (not recorded which). The rearrangement links TRBV12-3 or TRBV12-4 to TRBJ2-1; D is unresolved. This CDR3 is CASTSYNEQFF. In nucleotides, the CDR3 is TGTGCCAGCACGTCCTACAATGAGCAGTTCTTC.